This T cell receptor (beta chain) was documented in a study of cytomegalovirus exposure and HLA in healthy donors (dated by TCRdb to about 2017). About the full investigation: An earlier analysis of some 620 of the donors reported over 250 Gb of sequence data and 95 million to 130 million unique TCR beta sequences obtained from about 200 million T cells. An early release covering some 640 HLA-typed donors comprised about 300 gigabases of sequencing data and around 86 million unique TCR sequences. Of the roughly 390 genotyped donors, around 81% fell in the genetic ancestry cluster associated with self-reported Caucasian donors. The aim of the study was to test whether cataloging public T cell receptors could identify signatures of past pathogen exposure. The T cell repertoires of several hundred subjects were profiled by immunosequencing and related to cytomegalovirus serostatus. A separate validation cohort of about 110 different subjects was used in addition to the roughly 640-subject first cohort. To predict cytomegalovirus infection status, the study combined high-throughput TCR immunosequencing, statistical association of individual TCRs with disease status, and machine learning. In a later analysis, previously published TCR beta repertoires from 670 or so donors were re-analyzed and high-resolution HLA genotyping was added so that TCR occurrence patterns could be studied. Rather than drawing on any new phenotypic data, the later analysis identified candidate immune exposures from TCR beta sequences and the way those sequences occurred across donors. An earlier analysis of 500 to 750 of the donors applied high-throughput TCR beta sequencing to assess whether each TCR beta V gene segment acted as functional or pseudogenic. Donor age, sex, ethnicity and CMV serostatus were collected together with the repertoire data. In a later genetic analysis, genome-wide SNP genotypes for about three fifths of the roughly 670 donors were used, and that subset was treated as a discovery cohort. Every discovery cohort repertoire had been produced on one sequencing platform. Class I and class II HLA loci were covered by the typing at four-digit resolution. Typing coverage differed by locus: A, B, C, DRB1 and DQB1 were typed in about 629-640 donors, DQA1 in roughly 500, DPA1 in some 570, and DPB1 in just under 480. Several DR-DQ haplotypes were handled as single units for association and clustering because linkage in the cohort was strong. On average, roughly 200,000 unique TCR beta nucleotide sequences were sequenced per donor among more than 350 genotyped donors of the cohort, with around 19% of those sequences being non-productive.

Libraries were built with the immunoSEQ multiplex PCR assay. For the multiplex PCR, a mixture combining 60 forward primers for TCR Vbeta segments and 13 reverse primers for TCR Jbeta segments was used. A multiplex PCR assay on genomic DNA amplified the CDR3 region of rearranged TCR beta genes. Amplified TCR beta libraries were sequenced as 87-base-pair reads on the Illumina HiSeq System. The paper's data handling went like this. A later analysis counted about 80 million unique TCR beta chains across the 650 to 800 repertoires, and some 11 million of these chains were shared by at least two donors. Raw reads were error-corrected and collapsed into unique sequences with a nearest-neighbor algorithm that merged closely related sequences to remove PCR and sequencing errors. CDR3 sequences were aligned to IMGT reference sequences to assign V, D and J gene segments. For a sequence to be retained, a match of at least six nucleotides to both a V gene segment and a J gene segment was required. A rearrangement counted as productive if the CDR3 had no stop codons and remained in frame with V and J, and every other rearrangement counted as non-productive. CDR3 was defined according to IMGT convention as the region running from the second conserved V-encoded cysteine to the conserved J-encoded phenylalanine. The earlier analysis of some 580 of the donors excluded any sequence lacking an unambiguous match to a single V gene segment. An earlier analysis of 500 to 600 of the donors classified V segments as functional when productive rearrangements were above 56.7% and as segregating when the standard deviation between donors was above 5%. A statistical classification framework was built to diagnose cytomegalovirus status from the catalog of TCR beta chain sequences. In a later analysis, TCR nucleotide sequences were compared against IMGT/GENE-DB human TR gene sequences so that V and J genes could be assigned. The TCRdist pipeline was used in a later analysis to assign CDR3 sequences and most-parsimonious VDJ recombination scenarios. In a later analysis, every TCR beta chain was defined by the combination of its CDR3 amino acid sequence and its V-gene family, and reads without a unique V-gene family were dropped. As a way to deal with suspected cross-contamination and a sequencing artifact, a later analysis dropped roughly 600 nucleotide sequences that were highly shared and had low generation probability. A later analysis calculated a clonal expansion index for each public chain from normalized within-repertoire ranks of inferred template counts. A later analysis computed generation probabilities with a VDJ recombination model fitted to out-of-frame rearrangements, and checked the results against IGoR. In a later analysis, hypergeometric tests were used to score TCR-TCR, TCR-HLA and TCR-CMV co-occurrence, with a repertoire-size bias correction applied to TCR pairs. A later analysis estimated false discovery rates by permuting HLA or CMV assignments 20 times. In a later analysis, co-occurring TCRs were grouped using DBSCAN, and TCRdist sequence similarity was added for clustering within HLA-allele-positive subsets. Repertoires with fewer than 30,000 or more than 120,000 public chains, plus five repertoires with anomalous nucleotide sharing, were excluded from co-occurrence clustering. TCRdb holds this immuneACCESS table with in-frame rearrangements only. Some clones are missing; in checked studies, unresolved V genes explain under half, and the rest has no known cause. D and trimming were read from the DNA, whereas the V and J calls and clone size are those reported in that table. Across this sample there are about 220,000 clones, with around 76% seen only once. 5.4% of the sample is taken by the ten largest.

As for this clone: The clone's antigen remains unknown. Base qualities are not recorded, but no much larger clone differs from it by a single base.

V is cut back by 2 bases and J by 4 bases, with 7 bases in the junction unmatched. The CDR3 holds 16 amino acids from the cysteine to the phenylalanine. The read is trimmed to its CDR3 DNA, 48 bases read in frame from base 1. CDR1 and CDR2, per the germline V gene, are SGHVS and FQNEAQ. On the study overall, not on this receptor specifically: In an earlier analysis of some 540 of the donors, most TCR beta V segments appeared in productive rearrangements about 87% or about 30% of the time, broadly matching IMGT annotations. For the cohort, immune exposure information was limited to CMV serostatus. Correlated functional status among segregating V segments might reflect linkage disequilibrium, but an unknown experimental factor could not be ruled out. In vitro tests confirmed that a few of the cytomegalovirus-associated TCR beta chains recognize cytomegalovirus antigens. The classifier was reported to diagnose cytomegalovirus status with high specificity and sensitivity in both the original and validation cohorts. A cluster of highly shared sequence variants was judged likely to be a technical artifact of the sequencing pipeline. A further reported finding was that TCR beta sequences accurately predicted the HLA-A and HLA-B alleles for most subjects in the first cohort. Strong co-occurrence of HLA alleles, especially DR and DQ, made assigning TCR associations to individual alleles difficult. An association between a missense DCLRE1C variant and V-gene and J-gene trimming of TCR beta chains was found in a later genetic analysis and replicated in an independent cohort. It was suggested by the authors that the approach could potentially be generalized to other disease states and immunological phenotypes. A later genetic analysis reported fewer N-insertions in productive TCRs among donors in an Asian-associated ancestry cluster than the roughly 640-donor mean. In a later analysis, HLA-associated TCR beta chains were found to be more clonally expanded and to have lower generation probabilities than equally common non-associated chains. Most TCR sequences were seen in very few donors, while some public TCRs were found in many individuals. The study gave a list of 150 to 200 TCR beta chains associated with cytomegalovirus. Because HLA typing was unavailable for some donors at each locus, only the typed subset was used in association tests. Several of the top co-occurrence clusters appeared to be linked to parvovirus B19, influenza, CMV and Epstein-Barr virus, according to a later analysis. According to a later analysis, most CMV-associated TCR beta chains appeared to be HLA-restricted, and the HLA associations seemed to be driven largely by CMV exposure. A later analysis found that TCR association rates varied across HLA loci, with DRB1 alleles showing the most associated TCRs and HLA-C alleles the fewest. Specific HLA alleles were associated with over 15,000 TCR beta sequences at a false discovery rate of 0.05 in a later analysis. Presence/absence analyses assumed roughly uniform sequencing depth across donors, an assumption that may not hold. Because the 87-base-pair reads could not distinguish some IMGT-functional V segments, including TRBV6-2 and TRBV6-3, those segments were excluded. This cohort had only TCR beta chains sequenced, and the lack of alpha or paired-chain data limited which features could be detected. Because counts were too low, about 17 rarely observed V segments, including chromosome 9 orphons, were excluded from the earlier analysis of some 590 of the donors.

The cohort was made up of about 670 healthy bone marrow donors. Cohort members were all nominally healthy when sampled, although unrecorded immune exposures were likely present. The donor was CMV seropositive and was included in the group of 250 to 350 seropositive cohort members. Every donor gave a peripheral blood sample, and the peripheral blood mononuclear cells from that sample were used for TCR beta sequencing. The Qiagen DNeasy Blood Extraction Kit was used to extract genomic DNA from the blood cell samples. The chain couples TRBV7-8 to TRBJ2-1; TRBD2 lines up with 8 middle nucleotides. The TCR comes from a woman aged 35 to 49 in good health and CMV-seropositive. The sample consisted of PBMCs. The nucleotides read TGTGCCAGCAGCTTAATTAGCGGGGCGACGTACAATGAGCAGTTCTTC. It is translated as CASSLISGATYNEQFF. Extended through the reference TRBV7-8 and TRBJ2-1 proteins, this CDR3 yields the full variable domain: GAGVSQSPRYKVAKRGQDVALRCDPISGHVSLFWYQQALGQGPEFLTYFQNEAQLDKSGLPSDRFFAERPEGSVSTLKIQRTQQEDSAVYLCASSLISGATYNEQFFGPGTRLTVL.